Presented here are 12 T cell receptor beta chains from one specimen sequenced in a study of regulatory T cells in long-lasting Graves disease. Sample time point: newly diagnosed GD, antithyroid drugs for less than 3 months. PBMCs were the source of the RNA used for TCR sequencing. The TCR beta library used iRepertoire HTBI primers with Arm-PCR amplification of CDR3. TCRdb passed the multiplex PCR reads through MiXCR, listing each CDR3 protein once. Of roughly 510,000 distinct CDR3 sequences listed, 15% to 20% are singletons. This sample was shared with a second study, whose subject was T cells in Graves' hyperthyroidism and ophthalmopathy.

The sample in question was peripheral blood mononuclear cells (PBMCs), obtained at new diagnosis, from a patient treated with antithyroid drugs. These TCRs come from a man between 18 and 29 years old with Graves disease.

This clonotype was observed many times. The rearrangement links TRBV18 to TRBJ1-6; D not resolved. Between the trimmed V and J ends, which lost 4 bases and 10 bases, there was a span of 8 bases. Looked up from germline, CDR1 is KGHSH and CDR2 is LQKENI. The CDR3 covers 12 residues. CDR3 region: CASSRPPSPLHF. The CDR3 coding sequence is TGTGCCAGCTCACGCCCGCCCTCACCCCTCCACTTT.

This chain joins TRBV19 and TRBJ2-1, with 9 bases lining up with TRBD2. The CDR3 has 16 amino acids. Trimming took 6 bases from V and 6 from J; bases not matched to a gene: 12. The germline CDR1 and CDR2 sequences are LNHDA and SQIVND (reference sequence). CDR3: CASSYGPGLAINEQFF. The CDR3, as DNA: TGTGCCAGTAGCTACGGACCGGGACTAGCAATCAATGAGCAGTTCTTC.

This clonotype was observed many times. The genes are TRBV12-3 or TRBV12-4 and TRBJ1-1; D not resolved. The CDR3 contains 13 residues. V lost 6 bases and J lost 4, with 12 bases in between. The CDR3 region has the DNA TGTGCCAGCAGCCCCGGGCACTCCACTGAAGCTTTCTTT. Its translation is CASSPGHSTEAFF.

This clonotype was seen more than once but under ten times. The chain couples TRBV20-1 to TRBJ2-2; 7 bases map to TRBD2. J was trimmed by 5 bases and V by 2 bases; bases with no gene match: 32. The CDR3 covers 23 residues. CDR1 and CDR2 from the germline V gene are DFQATT and SNEGSKA (reference sequence). DNA for the CDR3: TGCAGTGCTAGAAGAAGCAGACTTCAACGGGAGCGGGAACCATCATTTGGGACCGGGGAGCTGTTTTTT. Amino acid sequence: CSARRSRLQREREPSFGTGELFF.

This clonotype was detected ten times or more. The chain employs TRBV12-3 or TRBV12-4 and TRBJ1-6, with D unresolved. The CDR3 length is 23 residues. The V gene lost 7 bases and the J gene lost 14 bases, with 48 bases spanning the gap. This chain's CDR3 is CASTTSERGLPQEVRWWQRALHF. The CDR3 DNA follows: TGTGCCAGCACCACAAGTGAAAGAGGACTACCCCAAGAGGTGCGATGGTGGCAGAGAGCCCTCCACTTT.

This clonotype was counted at least ten times. V usage is TRBV30 and J usage is TRBJ2-1; 7 bases are shared with TRBD2. The CDR3 totals 14 residues. From germline, CDR1 is GTSNPN and CDR2 SVGIG (reference sequence). The V segment lost 1 base and the J segment 6 bases; nucleotides outside the gene matches: 6. The CDR3 here is CAWSGAGVSNEQFF. Here the CDR3 DNA reads TGTGCCTGGAGTGGGGCGGGAGTGAGCAATGAGCAGTTCTTC.

The V call is TRBV28, the J call TRBJ1-2; maybe TRBD1 (5 bases). There are 14 residues in the CDR3. Germline CDR1 is MDHEN and CDR2 is SYDVKM. The germline V and J ends were trimmed by 7 bases and 4 bases, with 16 bases remaining between them. The CDR3 bases are TGTGCCAGCACGCGAATAGGGACCTTCTATGGCTACACCTTC. It codes for CASTRIGTFYGYTF.

This clonotype was counted many times. CDR3 loop: CSVEQGPYEQYF. The CDR3 nucleotides are TGCAGCGTTGAACAGGGACCCTACGAGCAGTACTTC. The V gene is TRBV29-1, the J gene TRBJ2-7; perhaps D is TRBD1 or TRBD2 (5 bases each). There are 12 residues in the CDR3. Per the germline V gene, CDR1 is SQVTM and CDR2 is ANQGSEA. V gave up 2 bases and J gave up 2 bases, with 7 bases separating them.

This clonotype has a count of ten or more. The rearrangement uses TRBV7-9 and TRBJ1-6, with 8 bases identical to TRBD1. The length of the CDR3 is 13 residues. CDR1 is SEHNR, CDR2 FQNEAQ, per germline (reference sequence). Germline trimming cut 10 bases from V and 8 bases from J; bases unmatched to any gene: 7. The CDR3 loop is CATQDRVDSPLHF. The CDR3 DNA is TGTGCCACCCAGGACAGGGTGGATTCACCCCTCCACTTT.

The chain carries TRBV18 and TRBJ1-5; D call uncertain. Trimming took 3 bases from V and 6 from J, leaving 3 bases between them. This CDR3 comprises 11 residues. Germline V gene lookup returns CDR1 KGHSH and CDR2 LQKENI. The CDR3 DNA reads TGTGCCAGCTCACCCCCTCAGCCCCAGCATTTT. Its translation: CASSPPQPQHF.

Many counts were recorded for this clonotype. The chain couples TRBV28 to TRBJ1-1, with TRBD1 identical over 7 bases. V was pared by 5 bases and J by 0 bases, with 3 bases of the junction left unmatched. CDR3 length: 14 amino acids. Germline loops: CDR1 MDHEN, CDR2 SYDVKM. The CDR3 region is CASSPGQLNTEAFF. The CDR3, as DNA: TGTGCCAGCAGTCCGGGACAGCTGAACACTGAAGCTTTCTTT.

At least ten counts were recorded for this clonotype. The J gene is TRBJ2-5, the V gene TRBV10-3, with D possibly TRBD2 on 7 matching bases. Trimming removed 6 bases at V and 1 base at J, with 15 bases between. CDR3 length: 15 residues. Germline lookup yields CDR1 ENHRY and CDR2 SYGVKD. CDR3 region: CAIRGGGSGQETQYF. The DNA for the CDR3 is TGTGCCATCAGGGGGGGCGGGAGCGGCCAAGAGACCCAGTACTTC.